This entry concerns a single T cell receptor (beta chain). Its target is not known. The source of the sample is a study of Tregs in tolerant kidney transplant recipients. Study results and caveats: Donor-specific Treg expansion exceeded global Treg expansion in tolerant patients, suggesting antigen drive.

The method was immunoSEQ multiplex PCR; TCRdb's version includes in-frame clones alone and lacks a portion of them. This sample has 84,000 or so clones, with 80% to 95% found just once. This CDR3 is built from 14 residues. Germline V gene lookup returns CDR1 LGHNA and CDR2 YSLEER. Trimming cost V 3 bases and J 3 bases; bases outside gene matches: 4. Related graft donors supplied nonmyeloablative bone marrow transplants, and mixed chimerism was transient. The sequence was collected from a human patient who received a combined kidney and bone marrow transplant. The T cells may come from the graft donor. The sequencing used CD4+ T cells from blood (PBMCs), collected 12 months after the transplant. The chain uses TRBV4-3 and TRBJ2-7, with TRBD1 matching over 8 bases. The CDR3 region is CASSQGQAIYEQYF. The CDR3 DNA reads TGCGCCAGCAGCCAGGGACAGGCAATCTACGAGCAGTACTTC.